This T cell receptor (beta chain) was profiled in a study of blood T cell repertoires in COVID-19. Per the germline V gene, CDR1 is KGHSH and CDR2 is LQKENI. V was shortened by 2 bases and J by 4 bases, with 17 bases between the two germline ends. This CDR3 contains 16 residues. Libraries were prepared by immunoSEQ multiplex PCR; TCRdb keeps only in-frame clonotypes and omits some of them. The table shows about 42,000 clones, with 76% occurring only once. The specimen was peripheral blood. The sequence came from a man aged 70 or older with active or convalescent COVID-19. J is TRBJ1-2 and V is TRBV18; the D gene is possibly TRBD1 (6 bases). CDR3 region: CASSPASSTGIYGYTF. In DNA, the CDR3 is TGTGCCAGCTCACCAGCGTCTAGTACAGGGATCTATGGCTACACCTTC.